These 12 T cell receptor beta chains originate from one sample sequenced in a study of cytomegalovirus exposure and HLA in healthy donors. PCR amplification relied on 60 Vbeta primers (plus 13 Jbeta primers). Libraries were prepared by immunoSEQ multiplex PCR; TCRdb keeps only in-frame clonotypes and omits some of them. The table lists around 99,000 clones, around four fifths of them singletons, with around 7.5% in the top ten. The sequencing sample was made of PBMCs. All receptors come from a man aged 45-60 years in good health and CMV-seropositive.

V is TRBV4-3 and J is TRBJ1-2; TRBD1 might be the D (5 bases). The germline CDR1 and CDR2 sequences are LGHNA and YSLEER. The CDR3 sequence is 16 residues long. Trimming cost V 0 bases and J 0 bases, with 11 bases left between them. The CDR3 spells CASSQDFREANYGYTF. CDR3 DNA sequence: TGCGCCAGCAGCCAAGATTTCAGGGAAGCTAACTATGGCTACACCTTC.

There are many counts of this clone. The chain joins TRBV28 to TRBJ2-3; D possibly corresponds to TRBD1 (6 bases). Trimming pared 5 bases from V and 0 bases from J, leaving 12 bases between. The CDR3 is 15 residues long. Germline assignment: CDR1 MDHEN and CDR2 SYDVKM. CDR3 DNA sequence: TGTGCCAGCAGTCCCTTGACAGGCAGCACAGATACGCAGTATTTT. Encoded protein: CASSPLTGSTDTQYF.

This chain joins TRBV23-1 and TRBJ2-5, with a tentative D call TRBD1 (6 bases). TRBV23-1 counts as an open reading frame of uncertain function. This CDR3 is 15 amino acids long. Between the trimmed V and J ends, which lost 7 bases and 2 bases, there was a span of 17 bases. The CDR3, as DNA: TGCGCCAGCACCCACATCCAGAGGGGGCAAGAGACCCAGTACTTC. It codes for CASTHIQRGQETQYF.

The rearrangement links TRBV19 to TRBJ1-4, with 7 bases matching TRBD1. The V and J ends lost 1 base and 6 bases, in that order; junction bases with no gene match: 5. Germline V gene sequence: CDR1 LNHDA, CDR2 SQIVND (reference sequence). The CDR3 consists of 15 residues. CDR3 DNA: TGTGCCAGTAGTATAGTGAGGGGGCCTGATGAAAAACTGTTTTTT. The encoded protein is CASSIVRGPDEKLFF.

The V gene is TRBV5-4, the J gene TRBJ2-5; TRBD2 agrees at 8 bases. V gave up 4 bases and J gave up 4 bases; unmatched junction bases: 9. Germline CDR1 reads SGHNT; CDR2 reads YYREEE (reference sequence). The length of the CDR3 is 15 residues. The CDR3 loop reads CASSPGTSAPETQYF. The CDR3 region has the DNA TGTGCCAGCAGCCCCGGGACTAGTGCGCCAGAGACCCAGTACTTC.

The chain couples TRBV30 to TRBJ1-2; 7 positions agree with TRBD1. The CDR3 is made up of 13 amino acids. The junction had 7 bases not matched to a gene; V was cut back by 2 bases and J by 7 bases. Germline CDR1 and CDR2: GTSNPN and SVGIG (reference sequence). CDR3 loop: CAWSHGTARGYTF. The CDR3, as DNA: TGTGCCTGGAGTCACGGGACAGCCCGTGGCTACACCTTC.

The chain is built from TRBV11-3 and TRBJ1-1; the D is unclear. The germline V gene encodes CDR1 SGHNT and CDR2 YENEEA. V lost 0 bases and J lost 7, with 9 bases in between. CDR3 length: 13 residues. CDR3 DNA: TGTGCCAGCAGCTTAGAGGCAGGTGATGAAGCTTTCTTT. This encodes CASSLEAGDEAFF. The variable domain in full, with the rest retrieved from reference TRBV11-3 and TRBJ1-1, is EAGVVQSPRYKIIEKKQPVAFWCNPISGHNTLYWYLQNLGQGPELLIRYENEEAVDDSQLPKDRFSAERLKGVDSTLKIQPAELGDSAVYLCASSLEAGDEAFFGQGTRLTVV.

The chain joins TRBV6-4 to TRBJ1-3, with D hard to call. The CDR3 is made up of 15 amino acids. V was clipped by 4 bases and J by 0 bases, with 10 bases between them. The V gene's germline CDR1 is MRHNA and CDR2 SNTAGT. In nucleotides, the CDR3 is TGTGCCAGCAGTGCCGACGGGAGCTCTGGAAACACCATATATTTT. Its translation: CASSADGSSGNTIYF.

This clone has a single count. This rearrangement joins TRBV5-1 to TRBJ2-5; 9 bases align to TRBD1. CDR3 length: 15 amino acids. The germline V gene encodes CDR1 SGHRS and CDR2 YFSETQ. Losses at the gene ends were 3 bases for V and 2 bases for J; bases not matched to a gene: 5. For the CDR3, the DNA is TGCGCCAGCAGCTCCGGACAGGGGAGGCAAGAGACCCAGTACTTC. It yields the protein CASSSGQGRQETQYF.

The V and J genes are TRBV5-5 and TRBJ2-7, with TRBD1 matching 7 bases. The V gene end was trimmed by 6 bases and the J gene end by 5 bases; junction bases not matched to a gene: 8. The CDR3 length is 13 residues. Germline lookup yields CDR1 SGHKS and CDR2 YYEKEE (reference sequence). CDR3 sequence reads: CASILGQENEQYF. For the CDR3, the DNA is TGTGCCAGCATTCTCGGACAGGAGAACGAGCAGTACTTC.

This clone has just one count. The V gene is TRBV19, the J gene TRBJ2-5; 9 bases fit TRBD2. Looked up from germline, CDR1 is LNHDA and CDR2 is SQIVND (reference sequence). The CDR3 is 15 residues long. The trim removed 6 bases at V and 2 bases at J, leaving 7 bases unmatched. The CDR3 reads CASSPTSGSQETQYF. CDR3 coding DNA: TGTGCCAGTAGCCCGACTAGCGGTAGTCAAGAGACCCAGTACTTC.

This clone has just one count. The chain employs TRBV6-7 and TRBJ1-2; 7 bases agree with TRBD1. TRBV6-7 is labeled an ORF, and its function is uncertain. The V segment lost 2 bases and the J segment 5 bases; nucleotides outside the gene matches: 11. There are 16 residues in the CDR3. CDR3 sequence reads: CASSYERQGSPYGYTF. In nucleotides, the CDR3 is TGTGCCAGCAGTTACGAAAGACAGGGTTCTCCTTATGGCTACACCTTC.